This TCR beta chain was sequenced in a study of technical replicates of blood from a handful of donors. The repertoire was sequenced with immunoSEQ multiplex PCR; TCRdb's copy has only in-frame clones and lacks some. The table has approximately 79,000 clones, 95% to 98% seen once; the top ten hold around 0.18%. Trimming took 3 bases from V and 6 from J, leaving 16 bases between them. CDR3 size: 14 residues. Per germline, CDR1 SGHRS and CDR2 YFSETQ. Specimen: T cells isolated from PBMCs. The source is a human donor in good health. This chain uses TRBV5-1 with TRBJ2-7; D possibly corresponds to TRBD1 (6 bases). This CDR3 is CASSSTGKVSEQYF. The CDR3 nucleotides are TGCGCCAGCAGCTCTACAGGGAAGGTAAGCGAGCAGTACTTC.